This section outlines one T cell receptor beta chain sequence together with its context. This entry is derived from a study of blood T cell repertoires in COVID-19. At the level of the study: Nucleic acid was either cDNA or gDNA, and it came from T cells, B-cell-depleted T cells, or PBMCs.

TCRdb's copy holds only in-frame clones and misses some; the assay was immunoSEQ multiplex PCR. Found here are some 190,000 clones, roughly 90% of them singletons; the top ten hold roughly 1.6%. Germline CDR1 is SGHTA and CDR2 is FQGNSA. The CDR3 length is 15 residues. Trimming cost V 0 bases and J 4 bases, with 10 bases left between them. Sequencing input: peripheral blood. This receptor was taken from a man between 18 and 29 years old with active or convalescent COVID-19. The chain has TRBV7-2 and TRBJ1-3, with D perhaps TRBD1 (5 bases). Here the CDR3 reads CASSLAQGGGNTIYF. In nucleotides, the CDR3 is TGTGCCAGCAGCTTAGCGCAGGGAGGAGGAAACACCATATATTTT.